Following are 29 T cell receptor beta chains from one sample sequenced in a study of breast tumors, draining lymph nodes, adjacent tissues. Via MiXCR, TCRdb re-called the multiplex PCR reads, giving one row per CDR3 protein. The data contain over 60,000 distinct CDR3 sequences, roughly 50% of them singletons. The specimen was breast tumor tissue. Source of these receptors: a female donor with breast cancer. Some clones in this sample may be carry-over from other donors' samples.

This clonotype was counted at least ten times. The J gene is TRBJ1-2, the V gene TRBV7-9; the match to TRBD1 covers 10 bases. The CDR3 spans 16 residues. The germline CDR1 and CDR2 sequences are SEHNR and FQNEAQ (reference sequence). Trimming took 4 bases from V and 1 from J; bases not matched to a gene: 6. In nucleotides, the CDR3 is TGTGCCAGCAGCTCGACGGGACAGGGGCTTAACTATGGCTACACCTTC. As protein: CASSSTGQGLNYGYTF.

The V and J genes are TRBV19 and TRBJ2-7; tentatively, D is TRBD2 (5 bases). CDR3 length: 13 amino acids. Germline V gene sequence: CDR1 LNHDA, CDR2 SQIVND (reference sequence). V was clipped by 3 bases and J by 2 bases, with 8 bases between them. CDR3: CASSITGTYEQYF. The CDR3 nucleotides are TGTGCCAGTAGTATTACGGGAACCTACGAGCAGTACTTC.

The chain has TRBV5-5 and TRBJ2-5; tentatively, D is TRBD2 (5 bases). The CDR3 consists of 12 residues. Trimming left V 4 bases short and J 9 bases short, with 13 bases between. Germline loops: CDR1 SGHKS, CDR2 YYEKEE (reference sequence). The CDR3 DNA reads TGTGCCAGCAGCCCCGATAGGGAGCCCCAGTACTTC. Translation gives CASSPDREPQYF.

This clonotype has just one count. Since no conserved phenylalanine or tryptophan closes the CDR3, a read error is the likely cause. The chain has TRBV7-9 and TRBJ2-7, with 12 bases that match TRBD2. Unmatched junction bases numbered 2, after V lost 5 bases and J lost 3 bases. Germline lookup yields CDR1 SEHNR and CDR2 FQNEAQ (reference sequence). The CDR3 is 14 amino acids. The DNA of the CDR3 is TGTGCCAGCAGCGAGGGACTAGCGGGCTACGAGCAGTACCTC. Translation: CASSEGLAGYEQYL.

V is TRBV7-9 and J is TRBJ2-2, with TRBD2 matching 10 bases. Germline values: CDR1 SEHNR, CDR2 FQNEAQ (reference sequence). The J segment lost 2 bases and the V segment lost 6 bases, leaving 15 bases of the junction unmatched. There are 19 residues in the CDR3. CDR3 in amino acids: CASSAGLAGARGNTGELFF. DNA of the CDR3: TGTGCCAGCAGTGCGGGGCTAGCGGGAGCGCGGGGAAACACCGGGGAGCTGTTTTTT.

At least ten counts were recorded for this clonotype. The rearrangement joins TRBV5-5 to TRBJ2-7; maybe TRBD1 (7 bases). The CDR3 loop spans 15 amino acids. Per the germline V gene, CDR1 is SGHKS and CDR2 is YYEKEE (reference sequence). The germline V and J ends were trimmed by 4 bases and 7 bases, with 21 bases remaining between them. In DNA, the CDR3 is TGTGCCAGCAGCCCTGGGGGGACAGCCCTTACGGAGCAGTACTTC. The encoded protein is CASSPGGTALTEQYF.

This clonotype was recorded at least ten times. The V and J genes are TRBV19 and TRBJ2-7; 9 bases are a match to TRBD2. The germline V gene encodes CDR1 LNHDA and CDR2 SQIVND (reference sequence). J gave up 7 bases and V 4 bases, and 2 bases lay outside the gene matches. The CDR3 has 12 residues. CDR3 sequence: CASSSGGDEQYF. CDR3 in DNA: TGTGCCAGTAGTAGCGGGGGGGATGAGCAGTACTTC.

The table lists this clonotype with a few counts. J is TRBJ1-2 and V is TRBV4-1; TRBD1 is a possible D gene (6 bases). The CDR3 runs to 17 residues. Looked up from germline, CDR1 is MGHRA and CDR2 is YSYEKL. V was cut by 1 base and J by 5 bases, with 20 bases left in between. CDR3 nucleotides: TGCGCCAGCAGCCAAGGGCCCACTACAGGGAGAGGGTATGGCTACACCTTC. Translation: CASSQGPTTGRGYGYTF.

A note on this clonotype: Since a much larger clone is just one base distant, this may be a read error. The chain has TRBV5-4 and TRBJ2-2; 8 bases map to TRBD2. This CDR3 has 17 amino acids. Looked up from germline, CDR1 is SGHNT and CDR2 is YYREEE (reference sequence). J gave up 4 bases and V 4 bases, and 12 bases lay outside the gene matches. CDR3 sequence (DNA): TGTGCCAGCAGCACGCCGGGTACCGGGAGGGCCACCGGGGAGCTGTTTTTT. Protein sequence: CASSTPGTGRATGELFF.

This clonotype appeared a single time. The chain is built from TRBV10-3 and TRBJ1-2; D ambiguous. CDR1 is ENHRY, CDR2 SYGVKD, per germline. The CDR3 consists of 14 residues. With 0 bases removed from V and 0 bases from J, the gap between germline ends came to 5 bases. The CDR3 is CAISESGSNYGYTF. In DNA form, the CDR3 reads TGTGCCATCAGTGAGTCCGGGTCTAACTATGGCTACACCTTC.

Ten or more counts support this clonotype. V is TRBV2 and J is TRBJ1-2; a possible D gene is TRBD1 (6 bases). V shed 4 bases and J shed 4 bases, with 19 bases lying between them. Per the germline V gene, CDR1 is SNHLY and CDR2 is FYNNEI. This CDR3 comprises 16 residues. CDR3 DNA: TGTGCCAGCAGTGGGGGGCGGGGGGACGGGGGCTATGGCTACACCTTC. Amino acids: CASSGGRGDGGYGYTF.

The V gene is TRBV13, the J gene TRBJ2-1; 7 bases fit TRBD1. This CDR3 has 16 amino acids. CDR1 and CDR2 (germline): PRHDT, FYEKMQ (reference sequence). V lost 1 base and J lost 3; bases outside the gene matches: 6. The CDR3 loop is CASSLVSGTVYNEQFF. In nucleotides, the CDR3 is TGTGCCAGCAGCTTAGTTTCCGGGACAGTCTACAATGAGCAGTTCTTC.

In this sample, this clonotype turned up many times. V and J are TRBV19 and TRBJ2-2, with TRBD2 matching over 7 bases. Germline-derived CDR1 and CDR2 are LNHDA and SQIVND (reference sequence). The CDR3 is made up of 16 amino acids. The trim removed 6 bases at V and 3 bases at J, leaving 10 bases unmatched. The CDR3 sequence is CASRPPGGWDTGELFF. In DNA, the CDR3 is TGTGCCAGTAGGCCTCCGGGGGGTTGGGACACCGGGGAGCTGTTTTTT.

Regarding this clonotype: A junction boundary mismatches the germline segment, possibly from a read error. The chain has TRBV5-1 and TRBJ2-7; TRBD2 is a possible D gene (5 bases). The CDR3 extends over 12 amino acids. Germline assignment: CDR1 SGHRS and CDR2 YFSETQ. CDR3 bases: TGCGCCAGCGGCTTGGTCGGGGACGAGCAGTACTTC. The encoded protein is CASGLVGDEQYF.

The rearrangement joins TRBV7-2 to TRBJ1-6; possible D gene TRBD1, 6 bases. Germline CDR1 SGHTA, CDR2 FQGNSA. The CDR3 runs 13 residues. Between the trimmed V and J ends, which lost 5 bases and 9 bases, there was a span of 11 bases. The CDR3 loop is CASSQGGSSPLHF. CDR3 coding DNA: TGTGCCAGCAGCCAAGGGGGGAGTTCACCCCTCCACTTT.

Many counts were recorded for this clonotype. The gene calls are TRBV11-2 and TRBJ2-7; D uncertain. Trimming removed 1 base at V and 0 bases at J, with 7 bases between. The germline CDR1 and CDR2 sequences are SGHAT and FQNNGV. This CDR3 comprises 14 residues. The CDR3 DNA reads as TGTGCCAGCAGCTTAGGCCATAGCTCCTACGAGCAGTACTTC. Its translation: CASSLGHSSYEQYF. Looking up the rest from reference TRBV11-2 and TRBJ2-7 gives the full variable domain: EAGVAQSPRYKIIEKRQSVAFWCNPISGHATLYWYQQILGQGPKLLIQFQNNGVVDDSQLPKDRFSAERLKGVDSTLKIQPAKLEDSAVYLCASSLGHSSYEQYFGPGTRLTVT.

There are many counts of this clonotype. The chain uses TRBV18 and TRBJ1-4, with D unresolved. Per germline, CDR1 KGHSH and CDR2 LQKENI. Trimming took off 3 bases at V and 7 bases at J, with 6 bases between the two ends. CDR3 length equals 12 residues. Written as DNA, the CDR3 is TGTGCCAGCTCACCGCTAGGTGAAAAACTGTTTTTT. Its translation is CASSPLGEKLFF.

The rearrangement uses TRBV4-2 and TRBJ1-6; unclear D gene. This CDR3 has 14 amino acids. V lost 0 bases and J 10 bases, leaving 10 bases between the germline ends. Germline V gene lookup returns CDR1 LGHNA and CDR2 YNFKEQ. CDR3 protein: CASSQDGQASPLHF. DNA of the CDR3: TGTGCCAGCAGCCAAGATGGCCAAGCCTCACCCCTCCACTTT.

This clonotype was detected many times. The gene calls are TRBV2 and TRBJ2-3; D unclear. Germline CDR1 is SNHLY and CDR2 is FYNNEI. This CDR3 has 14 amino acids. Trimming left V 2 bases short and J 4 bases short, with 10 bases between. The CDR3 here is CASSERSEPDTQYF. CDR3 in DNA: TGTGCCAGCAGTGAACGGTCGGAGCCAGATACGCAGTATTTT.

The J gene is TRBJ1-6, the V gene TRBV6-2 or TRBV6-3, with D unresolved. The CDR3 loop spans 14 amino acids. Trimming shortened V by 2 bases and J by 7 bases, and 9 bases separated the two germline ends. In germline, CDR1 is MNHEY, CDR2 SVGEGT. CDR3 bases: TGTGCCAGCAGTTACGGACCGGGGAATTCACCCCTCCACTTT. Translation: CASSYGPGNSPLHF.

This clonotype was picked up a small number of times. This could be a read error, since a much larger clone is one nucleotide away. The chain employs TRBV5-1 and TRBJ2-2; tentative D call: TRBD1 (7 bases). CDR1 and CDR2 from the germline V gene are SGHRS and YFSETQ. The CDR3 length is 14 residues. Here the CDR3 DNA reads TGCACCAGCAGTAGCCAGGGGGGCACCGGGGAGCTGTTTTTT. This sequence encodes CTSSSQGGTGELFF.

This chain joins TRBV24-1 and TRBJ2-3; possible D gene TRBD1, 6 bases. The CDR3 has 16 amino acids. The V gene's germline CDR1 is KGHDR and CDR2 SFDVKD. V was clipped by 4 bases and J by 0 bases, with 13 bases between them. This CDR3 is CATSDPGQTSTDTQYF. CDR3 sequence (DNA): TGTGCCACCAGTGACCCAGGACAGACTAGCACAGATACGCAGTATTTT.

At least ten counts were recorded for this clonotype. The chain uses TRBV9 and TRBJ2-6; TRBD1 matches at 10 bases. Trimming took 3 bases from V and 0 from J; bases not matched to a gene: 3. Germline CDR1 and CDR2: SGDLS and YYNGEE. The CDR3 is made up of 17 amino acids. The CDR3 reads CASSGQGAISGANVLTF. The CDR3 DNA is TGTGCCAGCAGCGGACAGGGGGCTATCTCTGGGGCCAACGTCCTGACTTTC. Variable domain in full (rest from reference TRBV9 and TRBJ2-6): DSGVTQTPKHLITATGQRVTLRCSPRSGDLSVYWYQQSLDQGLQFLIQYYNGEERAKGNILERFSAQQFPDLHSELNLSSLELGDSALYFCASSGQGAISGANVLTFGAGSRLTVL.

The chain links TRBV7-9 to TRBJ1-6, with D perhaps TRBD1 (5 bases). The CDR3 loop spans 17 amino acids. Germline V gene sequence: CDR1 SEHNR, CDR2 FQNEAQ (reference sequence). Trimming cost V 1 base and J 0 bases, with 10 bases left between them. The CDR3 reads CASSLGEGSSYNSPLHF. The CDR3 region has the DNA TGTGCCAGCAGCTTAGGGGAGGGGAGCTCCTATAATTCACCCCTCCACTTT.

This chain connects TRBV7-3 to TRBJ2-6; 8 bases align to TRBD1. The V gene's germline CDR1 is SGHTA and CDR2 FQGTGA. V lost 5 bases to trimming and J lost 1 base; unmatched junction nucleotides: 1. The CDR3 sequence is 15 residues long. The chain's CDR3 is CASSGTGSGANVLTF. The CDR3 DNA reads as TGTGCCAGCAGCGGGACAGGATCTGGGGCCAACGTCCTGACTTTC.

This clonotype was observed a few times. A read error is possible here, since a much larger clone lies one base away. This rearrangement joins TRBV19 to TRBJ2-6; TRBD2 matches at 16 bases. CDR1 LNHDA and CDR2 SQIVND come from the germline V gene (reference sequence). The CDR3 is 19 amino acids. The DNA for the CDR3 is TGTGCCAGTAGCCACCCGGGACTAGCGGGGGGGCTGGGGGCCAACGCCCTGACTTTC. This codes for CASSHPGLAGGLGANALTF.

This CDR3 is CASSRYRGDTGELFF. The CDR3 DNA reads as TGTGCCAGTAGTAGATACAGGGGCGACACCGGGGAGCTGTTTTTT. The rearrangement uses TRBV19 and TRBJ2-2; 7 bases line up with TRBD1. Losses at the gene ends were 4 bases for V and 3 bases for J; bases not matched to a gene: 5. Germline assignment: CDR1 LNHDA and CDR2 SQIVND (reference sequence). There are 15 residues in the CDR3.

This clonotype was seen repeatedly, ten times or more. V is TRBV27 and J is TRBJ2-3, with 9 positions matching TRBD1. Germline V gene data show CDR1 as MNHEY and CDR2 as SMNVEV (reference sequence). This CDR3 contains 18 residues. J lost 6 bases, V lost 0 bases, and 13 bases had no gene match. CDR3 nucleotide sequence: TGTGCCAGCAGTTTATCGTCATTCGGGACAGGGTCATCCGATACGCAGTATTTT. Translation gives CASSLSSFGTGSSDTQYF.

This clonotype was observed a single time. The CDR3 protein is CASSQTSGGADTQYF. CDR3 bases: TGTGCCAGCAGTCAGACTAGCGGGGGGGCTGATACGCAGTATTTT. The rearrangement links TRBV2 to TRBJ2-3, with 14 bases lining up with TRBD2. This CDR3 has 15 amino acids. Germline V CDR1 and CDR2: SNHLY, FYNNEI. V dropped 5 bases and J dropped 6; count of bases not matched to a gene: 4.